This TCR beta chain was documented in a study of blood T cells in healthy people across ages. Findings and limits, study-wide: Long-lived donors carried more naive CD4+ cells and greater diversity than aged donors.

It was with a sample-barcoded 5' primer and a J-beta primer mix that a second PCR of roughly 6 to 11 cycles was run. One entry per CDR3 protein results from TCRdb running MiXCR on the 5' RACE reads. Of more than 650,000 distinct CDR3 sequences listed, roughly 20% were seen once; the top ten hold around a fifth. On this clonotype: Its antigen is unidentified.

Germline values: CDR1 SQVTM, CDR2 ANQGSEA. V shed 7 bases and J shed 7 bases, with 16 bases lying between them. The CDR3 length is 13 residues. The sample comprised blood. The J gene is TRBJ1-4, the V gene TRBV29-1, with a weak D call TRBD1 (6 bases). The sequence derives from a man between 70 and 80 years old in good health. The CDR3 nucleotides read TGCAGCGCCGAGGACAGCCCCGGTGAAAAACTGTTTTTT. It translates to CSAEDSPGEKLFF.